Below, 11 T cell receptor beta chains from the same sample are listed, as sequenced in a study of T cell repertoires in cytomegalovirus infection. For these TCRs, the target antigens are not known. A single record per CDR3 protein comes from TCRdb applying MiXCR to the reads. There are under 90,000 distinct CDR3 sequences in the sample; more than 20% occur only once, and over 70% lies in the top ten. Sequenced sample: PBMCs, sequenced either directly or after in vitro stimulation (not recorded which). The receptors derive from a human donor in good health (CMV status not recorded). Some clones in this sample may be carry-over from other donors' samples.

This clonotype was seen just once. The V call is TRBV7-1, the J call TRBJ1-2; TRBD1 aligns across 7 bases. TRBV7-1 is placed among ORFs of uncertain function. The CDR3 runs 13 residues. V gave up 5 bases and J gave up 4 bases; unmatched junction bases: 4. The CDR3 DNA follows: TGTGCCAGCAGCACGACAGGGAGCTATGGCTACACCTTC. As protein: CASSTTGSYGYTF.

By share, this clonotype ranks as hyperexpanded. The J gene is TRBJ2-3, the V gene TRBV7-2; 8 bases agree with TRBD2. From germline, CDR1 is SGHTA and CDR2 FQGNSA. Losses at the gene ends were 4 bases for V and 6 bases for J; bases not matched to a gene: 9. The CDR3 has 15 amino acids. The CDR3 region is CASSYSREGWDTQYF. CDR3 DNA sequence: TGTGCCAGCAGCTACTCACGGGAGGGTTGGGATACGCAGTATTTT.

This clonotype has a handful of counts. The CDR3: CASSLSLPGGRWGTQYF. The CDR3 coding sequence is TGCGCCAGCAGCTTGTCACTACCCGGGGGGAGATGGGGGACCCAGTACTTC. This chain links TRBV5-1 with TRBJ2-5, with 7 bases that match TRBD2. This CDR3 is built from 17 residues. Germline CDR1 is SGHRS and CDR2 is YFSETQ. The V segment lost 1 base and the J segment 7 bases; nucleotides outside the gene matches: 16.

This clonotype was seen a handful of times. The rearrangement uses TRBV14 and TRBJ2-3, with TRBD2 matching over 10 bases. Trimming at V came to 2 bases and at J to 4 bases, leaving 9 bases not matched to a gene. The CDR3 contains 17 residues. Germline V CDR1 and CDR2: SGHDN, FVKESK. Here the CDR3 reads CASSQRLAGVGADTQYF. In nucleotides, the CDR3 is TGTGCCAGCAGCCAACGCCTAGCGGGAGTTGGCGCAGATACGCAGTATTTT.

The J gene is TRBJ2-1, the V gene TRBV10-2; no reliable D call. Germline V gene sequence: CDR1 WSHSY, CDR2 SAAADI. Trimming pared 8 bases from V and 7 bases from J, leaving 12 bases between. This CDR3 comprises 12 residues. The CDR3 DNA follows: TGCGCCAGCGCCGAAGGTTGGAATGAGCAGTTCTTC. Translating gives CASAEGWNEQFF.

This clonotype was observed a single time. This rearrangement joins TRBV11-1 to TRBJ2-7; TRBD2 matches 12 bases. This CDR3 comprises 14 residues. Per germline, CDR1 SGHAT and CDR2 FQDESV (reference sequence). With 6 bases clipped from V and 3 bases from J, the junction kept 3 bases outside the gene matches. As DNA, the CDR3 is TGTGCCAGCAGTCGGACTAGCGGGAACTACGAGCAGTACTTC. It specifies CASSRTSGNYEQYF.

The chain recombines TRBV7-3 with TRBJ2-7; TRBD2 is a possible D gene (5 bases). Trimming removed 5 bases from V and 5 bases from J, with 13 bases in between. CDR1 SGHTA and CDR2 FQGTGA come from the germline V gene. The CDR3 consists of 13 residues. In nucleotides, the CDR3 is TGTGCCAGCAGCCCATCAGCAGCGGACGAGCAGTACTTC. Translating it yields CASSPSAADEQYF.

This clonotype came up many times. V usage is TRBV10-3 and J usage is TRBJ2-1, with 7 positions matching TRBD2. This CDR3 region has 14 residues. Germline V CDR1 and CDR2: ENHRY, SYGVKD. V lost 4 bases to trimming and J lost 5 bases; unmatched junction nucleotides: 5. CDR3 residues: CAISVGGGDNEQFF. The CDR3 DNA reads TGTGCCATCAGTGTTGGGGGGGGGGACAATGAGCAGTTCTTC.

The table lists this clonotype with a few counts. This CDR3 is CASSETTNEKLFF. Written as DNA, the CDR3 is TGTGCCAGCAGTGAAACAACTAATGAAAAACTGTTTTTT. This chain links TRBV2 with TRBJ1-4; unclear D gene. Germline values: CDR1 SNHLY, CDR2 FYNNEI. CDR3 length equals 13 residues. V lost 2 bases and J 0 bases, leaving 1 base between the germline ends.

The table lists this clonotype with many counts. This sequence joins TRBV6-6 and TRBJ2-7; 14 bases align to TRBD2. This CDR3 has 17 residues. Germline V CDR1 and CDR2: MNHNY, SVGAGI (reference sequence). V gave up 2 bases and J gave up 6 bases; unmatched junction bases: 9. The CDR3 sequence is CASSYLDGTSGSSEQYV. DNA of the CDR3: TGTGCCAGCAGTTACCTCGACGGGACTAGCGGGAGCTCCGAGCAGTACGTC.

This sequence joins TRBV3-1 and TRBJ2-7, with D maybe TRBD2 (5 bases). From germline, CDR1 is LGHDT and CDR2 YNNKEL (reference sequence). V gave up 2 bases and J gave up 6 bases, with 8 bases separating them. The length of the CDR3 is 12 residues. CDR3 region: CASSQLRAEQYF. Written as DNA, the CDR3 is TGTGCCAGCAGCCAATTGAGGGCCGAGCAGTACTTC.